The subject of this entry is one T cell receptor (beta chain). Its antigen is still unknown. The V end was cut by 5 bases, the J end by 4 bases, with 18 bases between. The germline gives CDR1 SEHNR, CDR2 FQNEAQ (reference sequence). This CDR3 spans 16 amino acids. This sample was included in a study of graft-versus-host responses after intestinal transplantation. Points from the study as a whole: Recipient marrow held GvH clones, some first seen in ileum or blood. Circulating GvH clones peaking coincided with falling HvG clones soon after transplant. Clonal ratios of graft-versus-host to host-versus-graft in allografts were high for patients exhibiting graft-donor T cell macrochimerism.

Method: immunoSEQ multiplex PCR; TCRdb's copy keeps in-frame clones and lacks some. The profile shows around 95,000 clones, more than 85% of them singletons. This clonotype was sampled from a human donor who was the organ donor for an intestinal transplant. J is TRBJ1-5 and V is TRBV7-9; D is unclear. Specimen: unstimulated CD4+ T cells sorted from spleen or lymph node cells, collected before transplant. Here the CDR3 reads CASSRGSLGMNQPQHF. The CDR3 DNA follows: TGTGCCAGCAGCCGGGGAAGCTTAGGAATGAATCAGCCCCAGCATTTT.